The present entry profiles one TCR beta chain with its context. Its antigen is not identified. The read halts 3 residues ahead of the CDR3 end, with the missing end drawn from the germline J gene. The nonmyeloablative bone marrow transplants came from related graft donors, with transient mixed chimerism. TCRdb keeps only in-frame clones here, not all; method: immunoSEQ multiplex PCR. Recorded here are 15,000 or so clones; the top ten clones represent about 4%. The V end was cut by 6 bases, the J end by 0 bases, with 17 bases between. The CDR3 has 15 amino acids. Germline CDR1 and CDR2: GTSNPN and SVGIG (reference sequence). The record originates from a study of Tregs in tolerant kidney transplant recipients. Whole-study findings and limits: The small number of patients limits these findings pending further validation.

V and J are TRBV30 and TRBJ1-1, with D perhaps matching TRBD1 (6 bases). Here the sequenced sample was CD4+ T cells from blood (PBMCs), taken 12 months after the transplant. The TCR originated in a human patient who received a combined kidney and bone marrow transplant. Certain T cells may be donor cells from the graft. This CDR3 reads CACETGRFVNTEAFF. Partial CDR3 DNA: TGTGCCTGCGAGACAGGCAGGTTTGTGAACACTGAA.